The 2 T cell receptor beta chains presented below share a single source sample, sequenced in a study of blood T cells in healthy people across ages. Together with a sample-barcoded 5' primer, a J-beta primer mix was included in a second PCR lasting about 7 to 12 cycles. From the 5' RACE reads, TCRdb called clonotypes with MiXCR, one entry per CDR3 protein. Among over 600,000 distinct CDR3 sequences, more than 35% were seen once, and the ten largest hold 18%. Material for sequencing was blood. The receptors were gathered from a man older than 75 in good health.

The chain joins TRBV7-6 to TRBJ1-4, with no clear D. With 4 bases removed from V and 0 bases from J, the gap between germline ends came to 15 bases. This CDR3 spans 17 amino acids. Germline V lookup: CDR1 SGHVS, CDR2 FNYEAQ. CDR3 sequence reads: CASSSDTPVSTNEKLFF. CDR3 DNA sequence: TGTGCCAGCAGCTCTGACACCCCTGTATCAACTAATGAAAAACTGTTTTTT.

The gene calls are TRBV20-1 and TRBJ1-2; 8 nucleotides line up with TRBD1. This CDR3 spans 13 amino acids. V shed 5 bases, J shed 2 bases, and the junction held 4 bases outside the gene matches. Per germline, CDR1 DFQATT and CDR2 SNEGSKA (reference sequence). This CDR3 is CSAGGTGNYGYTF. CDR3 DNA: TGCAGTGCTGGAGGGACAGGCAACTATGGCTACACCTTC.